This T cell receptor (beta chain) was recorded in a study of blood T cell repertoires in COVID-19. As handled by the study authors: Estimates of nucleated cell counts were drawn from the amplification of reference gene primers. Assay: immunoSEQ multiplex PCR; the TCRdb copy retains only in-frame clones and omits some. The V and J calls and the clone size are those of that table, but D and trimming were determined from the DNA. The table lists 150,000 to 200,000 clones, around 90% of them singletons. The CDR3 has 15 residues. V was pared by 2 bases and J by 1 base, with 9 bases between. Germline CDR1 SGHRS, CDR2 YFSETQ.

The V call is TRBV5-1, the J call TRBJ2-2, with D possibly matching TRBD1 (6 bases). The sample comprised peripheral blood. The clonotype originates from a human donor in a cohort sampled during active COVID-19. CDR3 loop: CASSFQGQNTGELFF. The CDR3 DNA reads TGCGCCAGCAGCTTTCAGGGACAGAACACCGGGGAGCTGTTTTTT.